These 5 T cell receptor beta chains share one sample of origin, sequenced in a study of a mutant IDH1 vaccine in newly diagnosed glioma. As for time point: week 35, safety follow-up. A single vaccine dose contained 300 ug of mutant IDH1 20-mer peptide, and topical imiquimod was used with it. These receptors' antigens are unknown. TCRdb's table, derived via immunoSEQ multiplex PCR, lists solely in-frame clones and lacks some. Among tens of thousands of clones, around 81% were seen once, and the ten largest hold around 5%. The source was PBMCs, collected from a glioma patient whose treatment included an IDH1 peptide vaccine. The source of these receptors is a man in his forties or fifties with glioma.

The rearrangement uses TRBV7-9 and TRBJ2-5; D perhaps matches TRBD2 (7 bases). Germline CDR1 SEHNR, CDR2 FQNEAQ (reference sequence). CDR3 size: 14 residues. The ends were cut back, 5 bases at V and 3 bases at J, with 13 bases in the middle. The CDR3, as DNA: TGTGCCAGCAGCGTCTTAGGGGGGGAAGAGACCCAGTACTTC. It yields the protein CASSVLGGEETQYF.

The chain carries TRBV4-3 and TRBJ2-3; 7 bases match TRBD2. V lost 0 bases to trimming and J lost 8 bases; unmatched junction nucleotides: 11. The CDR3 runs to 16 residues. Germline assignment: CDR1 LGHNA and CDR2 YSLEER. The CDR3 nucleotides are TGCGCCAGCAGCCAAGATACTAGCTGGGGGGAGGGTACGCAGTATTTT. Encoded protein: CASSQDTSWGEGTQYF.

This sequence joins TRBV28 and TRBJ2-7; 7 bases agree with TRBD1. V lost 4 bases to trimming and J lost 8 bases; unmatched junction nucleotides: 14. Germline-derived CDR1 and CDR2 are MDHEN and SYDVKM. The CDR3 contains 15 residues. CDR3 loop: CASSSGQAFPPKQYF. CDR3 nucleotides: TGTGCCAGCAGTTCCGGACAGGCGTTTCCTCCTAAGCAGTACTTC.

V is TRBV4-1 and J is TRBJ1-2, with TRBD1 matching over 12 bases. The V gene end was trimmed by 0 bases and the J gene end by 8 bases; junction bases not matched to a gene: 7. This CDR3 comprises 16 residues. CDR1 MGHRA and CDR2 YSYEKL come from the germline V gene. CDR3 sequence: CASSQDWGQGAWGYTF. CDR3 bases: TGCGCCAGCAGCCAAGATTGGGGACAGGGGGCTTGGGGCTACACCTTC.

DNA of the CDR3: TGTGCCAGCAGACCTGAGGAGGGGGCTTCTGAAGCTTTCTTT. This codes for CASRPEEGASEAFF. The chain is built from TRBV6-4 and TRBJ1-1, with 7 bases that match TRBD1. The CDR3 sequence is 14 residues long. With V trimmed by 6 bases and J by 6 bases, 10 bases remained unmatched. CDR1 is MRHNA, CDR2 SNTAGT, per germline.